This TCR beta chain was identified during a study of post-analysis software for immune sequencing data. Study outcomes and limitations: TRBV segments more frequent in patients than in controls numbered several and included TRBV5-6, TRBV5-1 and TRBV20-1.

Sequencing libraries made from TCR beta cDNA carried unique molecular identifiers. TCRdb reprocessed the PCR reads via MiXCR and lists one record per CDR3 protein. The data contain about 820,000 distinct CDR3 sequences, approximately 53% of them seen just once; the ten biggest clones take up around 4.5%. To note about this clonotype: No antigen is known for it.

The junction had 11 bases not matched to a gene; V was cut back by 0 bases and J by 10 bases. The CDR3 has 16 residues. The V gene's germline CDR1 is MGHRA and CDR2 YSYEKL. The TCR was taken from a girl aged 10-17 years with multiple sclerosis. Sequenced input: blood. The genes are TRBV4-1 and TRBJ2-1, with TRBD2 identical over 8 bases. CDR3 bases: TGCGCCAGCAGCCAAGAAGGCGGGGGGCTCCCTCGGGAGCAGTTCTTC. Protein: CASSQEGGGLPREQFF.